This TCR beta chain stems from a study of T cell changes during pregnancy in multiple sclerosis. The CDR3 sequence is 15 residues long. V lost 4 bases, J lost 0 bases, and 10 bases lay in between. CDR1 is SNHLY and CDR2 is FYNNEI in the germline V gene. Generated by immunoSEQ multiplex PCR, the TCRdb table keeps only in-frame clones and is missing some. The table shows 45,000 to 60,000 clones, with 75% to 95% occurring only once. V gene TRBV2 combines with J gene TRBJ1-5, with D possibly being TRBD1 (6 bases). The clonotype originates from a female donor in good health, enrolled as a control in a pregnancy study. The sequencing here drew on peripheral blood, taken after pregnancy. The chain's CDR3 is CASSAGDNSNQPQHF. The CDR3 DNA reads TGTGCCAGCAGTGCAGGGGATAATAGCAATCAGCCCCAGCATTTT.